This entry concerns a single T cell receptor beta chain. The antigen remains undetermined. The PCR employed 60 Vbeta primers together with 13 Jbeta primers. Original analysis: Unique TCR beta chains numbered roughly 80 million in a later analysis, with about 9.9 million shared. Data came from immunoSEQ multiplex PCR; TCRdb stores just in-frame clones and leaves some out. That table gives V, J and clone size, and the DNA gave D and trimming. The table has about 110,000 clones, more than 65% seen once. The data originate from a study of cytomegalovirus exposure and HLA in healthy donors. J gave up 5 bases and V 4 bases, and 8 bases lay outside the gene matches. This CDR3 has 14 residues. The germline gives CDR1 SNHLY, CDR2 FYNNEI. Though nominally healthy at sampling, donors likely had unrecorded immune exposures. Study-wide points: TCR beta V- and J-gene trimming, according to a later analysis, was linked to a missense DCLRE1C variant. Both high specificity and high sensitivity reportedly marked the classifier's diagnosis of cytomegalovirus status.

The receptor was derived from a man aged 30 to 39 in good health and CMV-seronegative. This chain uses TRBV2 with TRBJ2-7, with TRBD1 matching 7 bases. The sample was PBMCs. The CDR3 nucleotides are TGTGCCAGCAGTGCGTACATAGGGGGCGACGAGCAGTACTTC. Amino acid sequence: CASSAYIGGDEQYF.